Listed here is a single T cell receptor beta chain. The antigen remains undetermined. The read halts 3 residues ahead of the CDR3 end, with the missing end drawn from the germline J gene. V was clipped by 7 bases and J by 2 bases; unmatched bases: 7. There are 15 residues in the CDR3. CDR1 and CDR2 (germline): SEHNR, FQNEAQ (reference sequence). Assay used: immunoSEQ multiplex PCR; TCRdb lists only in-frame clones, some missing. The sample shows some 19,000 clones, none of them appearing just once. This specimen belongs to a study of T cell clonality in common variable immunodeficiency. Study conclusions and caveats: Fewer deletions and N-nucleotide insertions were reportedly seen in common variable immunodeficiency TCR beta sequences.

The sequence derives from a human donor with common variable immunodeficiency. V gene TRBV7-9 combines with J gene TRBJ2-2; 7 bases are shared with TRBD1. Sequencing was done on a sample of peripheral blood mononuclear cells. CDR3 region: CASIVGGANTGELFF. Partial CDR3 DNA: TGTGCCAGCATCGTAGGGGGCGCTAACACCGGGGAG.